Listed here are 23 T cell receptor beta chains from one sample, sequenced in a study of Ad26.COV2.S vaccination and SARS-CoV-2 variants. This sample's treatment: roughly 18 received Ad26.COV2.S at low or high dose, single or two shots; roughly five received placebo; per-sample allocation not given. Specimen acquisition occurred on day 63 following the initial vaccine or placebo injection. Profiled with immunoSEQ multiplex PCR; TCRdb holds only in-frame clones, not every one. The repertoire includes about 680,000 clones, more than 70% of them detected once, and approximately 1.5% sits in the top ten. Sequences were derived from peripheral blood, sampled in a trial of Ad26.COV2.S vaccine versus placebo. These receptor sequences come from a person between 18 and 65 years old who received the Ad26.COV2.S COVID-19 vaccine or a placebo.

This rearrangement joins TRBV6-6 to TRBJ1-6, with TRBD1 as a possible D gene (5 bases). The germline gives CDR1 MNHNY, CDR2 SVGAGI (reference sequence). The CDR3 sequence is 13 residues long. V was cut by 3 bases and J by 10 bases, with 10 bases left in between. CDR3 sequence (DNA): TGTGCCAGCAGTTATGACAGAAACTCACCCCTCCACTTT. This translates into CASSYDRNSPLHF.

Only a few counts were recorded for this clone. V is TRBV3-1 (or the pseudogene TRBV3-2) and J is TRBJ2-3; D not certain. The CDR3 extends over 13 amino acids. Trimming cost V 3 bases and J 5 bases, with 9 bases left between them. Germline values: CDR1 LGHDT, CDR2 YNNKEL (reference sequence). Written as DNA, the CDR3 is TGTGCCAGCAGCCAGGCATCCGGAGATACGCAGTATTTT. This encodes CASSQASGDTQYF.

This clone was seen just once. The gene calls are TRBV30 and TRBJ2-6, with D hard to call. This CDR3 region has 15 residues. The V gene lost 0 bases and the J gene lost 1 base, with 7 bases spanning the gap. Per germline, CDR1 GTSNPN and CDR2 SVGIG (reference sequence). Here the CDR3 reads CAWSVGRSGANVLTF. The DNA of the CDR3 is TGTGCCTGGAGTGTAGGGCGGTCTGGGGCCAACGTCCTGACTTTC.

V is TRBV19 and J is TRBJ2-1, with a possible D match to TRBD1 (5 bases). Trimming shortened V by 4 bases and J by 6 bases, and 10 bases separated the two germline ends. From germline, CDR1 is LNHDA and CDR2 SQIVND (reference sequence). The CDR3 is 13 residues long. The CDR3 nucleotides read TGTGCCAGTAGTACAGGGTCGGGCAATGAGCAGTTCTTC. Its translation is CASSTGSGNEQFF.

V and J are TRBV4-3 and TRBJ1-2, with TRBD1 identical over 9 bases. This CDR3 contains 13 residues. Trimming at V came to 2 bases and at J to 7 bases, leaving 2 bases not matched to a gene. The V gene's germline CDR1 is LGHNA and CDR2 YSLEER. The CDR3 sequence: CASSQTGGGGYTF. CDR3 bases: TGCGCCAGCAGCCAAACAGGGGGCGGTGGCTACACCTTC.

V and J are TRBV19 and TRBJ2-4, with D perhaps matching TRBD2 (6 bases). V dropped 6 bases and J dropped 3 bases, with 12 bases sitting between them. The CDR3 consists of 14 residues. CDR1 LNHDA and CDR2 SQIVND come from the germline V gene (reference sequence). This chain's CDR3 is CASRGGMGKNIQYF. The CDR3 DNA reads TGTGCCAGTAGGGGCGGGATGGGCAAAAACATTCAGTACTTC.

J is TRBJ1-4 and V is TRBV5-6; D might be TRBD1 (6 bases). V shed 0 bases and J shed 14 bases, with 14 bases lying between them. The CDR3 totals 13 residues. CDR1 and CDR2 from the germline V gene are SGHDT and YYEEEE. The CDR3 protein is CASSLAAGARLFF. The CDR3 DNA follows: TGTGCCAGCAGCTTGGCCGCAGGGGCGAGGCTGTTTTTT.

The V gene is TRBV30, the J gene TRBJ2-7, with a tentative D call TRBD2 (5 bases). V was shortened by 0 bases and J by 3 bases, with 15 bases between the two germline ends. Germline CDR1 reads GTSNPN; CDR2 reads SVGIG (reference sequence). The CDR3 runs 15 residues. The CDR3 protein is CAWSVGTRAGYEQYF. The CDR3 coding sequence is TGTGCCTGGAGTGTAGGAACCCGGGCGGGCTACGAGCAGTACTTC.

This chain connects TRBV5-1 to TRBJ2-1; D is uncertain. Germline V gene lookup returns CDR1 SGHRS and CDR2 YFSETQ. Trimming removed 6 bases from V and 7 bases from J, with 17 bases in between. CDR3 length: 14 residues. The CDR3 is CASTERPGGNEQFF. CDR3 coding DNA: TGCGCCAGCACAGAGAGGCCCGGTGGGAATGAGCAGTTCTTC.

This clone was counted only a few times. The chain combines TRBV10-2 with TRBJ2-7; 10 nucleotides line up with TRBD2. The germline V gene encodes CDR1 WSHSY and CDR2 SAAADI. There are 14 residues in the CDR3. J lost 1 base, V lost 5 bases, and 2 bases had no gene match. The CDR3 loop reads CASSLAGGSYEQYF. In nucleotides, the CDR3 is TGCGCCAGCAGTTTAGCGGGAGGTTCCTACGAGCAGTACTTC.

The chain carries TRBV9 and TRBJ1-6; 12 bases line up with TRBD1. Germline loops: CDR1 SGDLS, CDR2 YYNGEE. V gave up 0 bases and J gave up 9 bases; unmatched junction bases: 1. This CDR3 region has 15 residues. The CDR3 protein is CASSVGDRGLSPLHF. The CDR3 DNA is TGTGCCAGCAGCGTAGGGGACAGGGGGCTTTCACCCCTCCACTTT.

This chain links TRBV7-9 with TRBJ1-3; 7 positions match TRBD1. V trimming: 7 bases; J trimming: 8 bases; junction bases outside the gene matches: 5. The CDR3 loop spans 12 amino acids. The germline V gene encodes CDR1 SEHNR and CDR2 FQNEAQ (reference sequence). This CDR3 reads CASTGGGHTIYF. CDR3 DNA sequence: TGTGCCAGCACAGGGGGGGGACACACCATATATTTT.

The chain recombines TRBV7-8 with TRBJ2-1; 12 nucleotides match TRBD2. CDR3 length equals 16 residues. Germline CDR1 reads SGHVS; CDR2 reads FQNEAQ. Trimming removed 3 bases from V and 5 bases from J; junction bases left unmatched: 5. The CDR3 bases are TGTGCCAGCAGCTTCGGAGCTAGCGGGAGGGACAATGAGCAGTTCTTC. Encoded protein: CASSFGASGRDNEQFF.

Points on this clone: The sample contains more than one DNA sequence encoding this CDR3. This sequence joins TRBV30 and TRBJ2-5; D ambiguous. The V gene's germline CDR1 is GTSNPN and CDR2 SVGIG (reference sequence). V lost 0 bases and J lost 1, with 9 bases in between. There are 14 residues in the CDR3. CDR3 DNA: TGTGCCTGGAGTGTACGAACGGTCCAAGAGACCCAGTACTTC. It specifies CAWSVRTVQETQYF.

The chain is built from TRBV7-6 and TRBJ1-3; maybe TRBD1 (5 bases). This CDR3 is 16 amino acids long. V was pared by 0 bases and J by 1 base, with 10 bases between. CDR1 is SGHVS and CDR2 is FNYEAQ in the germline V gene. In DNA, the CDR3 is TGTGCCAGCAGCTTAGCGTCCGGGGGATCTGGAAACACCATATATTTT. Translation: CASSLASGGSGNTIYF.

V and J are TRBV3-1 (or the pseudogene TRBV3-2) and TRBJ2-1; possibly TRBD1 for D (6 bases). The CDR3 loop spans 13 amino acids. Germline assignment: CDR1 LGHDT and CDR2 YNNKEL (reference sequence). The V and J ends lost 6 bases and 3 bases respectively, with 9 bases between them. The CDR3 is CASRRDNYNEQFF. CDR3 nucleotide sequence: TGTGCCAGCAGGAGGGACAACTACAATGAGCAGTTCTTC.

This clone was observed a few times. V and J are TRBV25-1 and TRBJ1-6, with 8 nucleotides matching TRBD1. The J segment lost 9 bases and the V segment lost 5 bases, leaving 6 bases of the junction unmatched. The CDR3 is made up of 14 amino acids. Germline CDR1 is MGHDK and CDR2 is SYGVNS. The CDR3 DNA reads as TGTGCCAGCAGTTCACAGGGGGAAGGTTCACCCCTCCACTTT. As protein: CASSSQGEGSPLHF.

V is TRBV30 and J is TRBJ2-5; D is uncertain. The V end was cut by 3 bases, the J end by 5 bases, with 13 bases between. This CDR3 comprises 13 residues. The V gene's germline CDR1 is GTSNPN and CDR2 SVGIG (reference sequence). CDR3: CAWSVVTSETQYF. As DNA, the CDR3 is TGTGCCTGGAGCGTCGTCACAAGTGAGACCCAGTACTTC. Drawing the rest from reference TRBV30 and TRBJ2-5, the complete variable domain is SQTIHQWPATLVQPVGSPLSLECTVEGTSNPNLYWYRQAAGRGLQLLFYSVGIGQISSEVPQNLSASRPQDRQFILSSKKLLLSDSGFYLCAWSVVTSETQYFGPGTRLLVL.

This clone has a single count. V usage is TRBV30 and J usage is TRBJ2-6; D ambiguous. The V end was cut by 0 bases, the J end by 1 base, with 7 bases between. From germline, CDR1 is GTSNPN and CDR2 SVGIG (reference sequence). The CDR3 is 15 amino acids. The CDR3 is CAWSVRVSGANVLTF. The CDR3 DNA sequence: TGTGCCTGGAGTGTACGAGTATCTGGGGCCAACGTCCTGACTTTC.

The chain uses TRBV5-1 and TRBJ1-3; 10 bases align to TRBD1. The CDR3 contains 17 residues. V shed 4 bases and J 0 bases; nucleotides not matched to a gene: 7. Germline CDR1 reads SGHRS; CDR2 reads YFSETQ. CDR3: CASSPKGQGSSGNTIYF. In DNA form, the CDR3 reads TGCGCCAGCAGCCCGAAGGGACAGGGGAGCTCTGGAAACACCATATATTTT.

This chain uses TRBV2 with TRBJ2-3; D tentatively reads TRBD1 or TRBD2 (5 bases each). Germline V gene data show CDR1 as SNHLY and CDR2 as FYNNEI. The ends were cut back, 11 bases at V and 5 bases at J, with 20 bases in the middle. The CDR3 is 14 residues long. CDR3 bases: TGTGCCTGCCAAACCGGGACCTTCGTAGATACGCAGTATTTT. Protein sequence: CACQTGTFVDTQYF.

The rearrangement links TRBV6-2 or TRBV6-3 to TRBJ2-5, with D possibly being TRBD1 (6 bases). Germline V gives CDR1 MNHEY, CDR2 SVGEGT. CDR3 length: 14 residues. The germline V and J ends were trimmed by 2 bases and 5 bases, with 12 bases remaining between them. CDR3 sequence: CASSYGGSLETQYF. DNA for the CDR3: TGTGCCAGCAGTTACGGGGGCTCGCTCGAGACCCAGTACTTC.

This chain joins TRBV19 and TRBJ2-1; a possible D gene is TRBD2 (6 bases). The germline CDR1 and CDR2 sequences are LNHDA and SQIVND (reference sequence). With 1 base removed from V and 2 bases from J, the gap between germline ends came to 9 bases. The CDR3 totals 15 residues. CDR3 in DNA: TGTGCCAGTAGTATAGGAGGGAGGACCTACAATGAGCAGTTCTTC. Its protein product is CASSIGGRTYNEQFF.